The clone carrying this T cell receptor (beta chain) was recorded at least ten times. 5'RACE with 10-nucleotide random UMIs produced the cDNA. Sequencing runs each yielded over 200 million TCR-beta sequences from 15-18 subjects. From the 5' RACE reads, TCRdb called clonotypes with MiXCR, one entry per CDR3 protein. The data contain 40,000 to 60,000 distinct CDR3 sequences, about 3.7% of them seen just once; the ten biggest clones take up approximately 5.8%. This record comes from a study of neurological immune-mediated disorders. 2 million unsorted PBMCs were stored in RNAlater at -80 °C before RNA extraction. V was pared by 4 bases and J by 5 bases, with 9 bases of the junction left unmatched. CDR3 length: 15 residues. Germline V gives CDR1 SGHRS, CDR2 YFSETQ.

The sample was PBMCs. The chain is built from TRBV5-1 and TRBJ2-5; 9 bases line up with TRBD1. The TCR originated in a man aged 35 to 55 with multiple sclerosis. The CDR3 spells CASSLRQGEEETQYF. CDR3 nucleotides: TGCGCCAGCAGCCTACGACAGGGGGAGGAGGAGACCCAGTACTTC.